Following are 21 T cell receptor beta chains from one sample sequenced in a study of CD8 T cells in Susac syndrome. With random hexamers, roughly 0.5 to 1 ug RNA was reverse transcribed. TCRdb independently ran MiXCR on the immunoSEQ multiplex PCR reads; one entry per CDR3 protein. The sample has 160,000 or so distinct CDR3 sequences, 85% to 95% seen once. The sequenced material came from CD8+ T cells from PBMCs. Receptors were obtained from a human donor with multiple sclerosis.

The chain is built from TRBV10-1 and TRBJ2-7, with unresolved D. Germline V gene sequence: CDR1 WNHNN, CDR2 SYGVQD (reference sequence). The CDR3 has 13 amino acids. V was pared by 3 bases and J by 3 bases, with 9 bases between. The CDR3 loop reads CASSDRPLYEQYF. In DNA form, the CDR3 reads TGCGCCAGCAGTGATCGACCACTCTACGAGCAGTACTTC.

The chain recombines TRBV29-1 with TRBJ1-1; a weak D match, TRBD1 (5 bases). This CDR3 has 11 amino acids. The V end lost 7 bases, the J end lost 6 bases, and 12 bases lay between the germline ends. CDR1 and CDR2 from the germline V gene are SQVTM and ANQGSEA. The CDR3 protein is CSAHPGPEAFF. The CDR3 coding sequence is TGCAGCGCCCACCCAGGGCCTGAAGCTTTCTTT.

The rearrangement uses TRBV4-1 and TRBJ1-2; tentatively, D is TRBD1 (5 bases). V lost 2 bases, J lost 5 bases, and 15 bases lay in between. CDR3 size: 15 residues. Germline V gene data show CDR1 as MGHRA and CDR2 as YSYEKL. CDR3 DNA: TGCGCCAGCAGCCAATCTTTTACAGGAACTTATGGCTACACCTTC. This encodes CASSQSFTGTYGYTF.

The chain's CDR3 is CASSPRTRSDEQFF. In nucleotides, the CDR3 is TGTGCCAGCAGCCCCCGGACTAGATCCGATGAGCAGTTCTTC. This chain uses TRBV9 with TRBJ2-1, with 7 nucleotides matching TRBD2. CDR1 is SGDLS and CDR2 is YYNGEE in the germline V gene. V was clipped by 4 bases and J by 8 bases; unmatched bases: 9. The CDR3 has 14 residues.

This clonotype was counted a single time. The chain is built from TRBV5-1 and TRBJ2-1; 9 bases fit TRBD1. V was pared by 5 bases and J by 0 bases, with 9 bases of the junction left unmatched. Germline CDR1 and CDR2: SGHRS and YFSETQ. The CDR3 contains 17 residues. The CDR3 reads CASRGGQGLTSYNEQFF. The CDR3 DNA is TGCGCCAGCAGGGGAGGACAGGGGTTAACCTCCTACAATGAGCAGTTCTTC.

The chain is built from TRBV6-5 and TRBJ1-5; 9 bases match TRBD1. The V segment lost 6 bases and the J segment 8 bases; nucleotides outside the gene matches: 8. Germline V lookup: CDR1 MNHEY, CDR2 SVGAGI. The CDR3 consists of 14 residues. CDR3 DNA sequence: TGTGCCAGCAGCACAAACAGGGGGCTTGAGCCCCAGCATTTT. Its translation: CASSTNRGLEPQHF.

V and J are TRBV5-6 and TRBJ2-5, with D possibly being TRBD2 (5 bases). Trimming cost V 9 bases and J 4 bases, with 22 bases left between them. The germline CDR1 and CDR2 sequences are SGHDT and YYEEEE. The CDR3 is made up of 15 amino acids. CDR3 nucleotide sequence: TGTGCCACCTTTCCCTCCGGCGGGTCACCAGAGACCCAGTACTTC. Its translation: CATFPSGGSPETQYF.

This rearrangement joins TRBV6-1 to TRBJ1-5; no clear D. V lost 2 bases to trimming and J lost 0 bases, with 8 bases between them. The CDR3 extends over 15 amino acids. CDR1 and CDR2 (germline): MNHNS, SASEGT. The chain's CDR3 is CASSEIGFSNQPQHF. Here the CDR3 DNA reads TGTGCCAGCAGTGAAATCGGTTTTAGCAATCAGCCCCAGCATTTT.

This clonotype was counted a few times. The chain recombines TRBV12-3 or TRBV12-4 with TRBJ2-7, with TRBD1 identical over 8 bases. The CDR3 loop spans 14 amino acids. Unmatched junction bases numbered 10, after V lost 9 bases and J lost 3 bases. CDR3 sequence (DNA): TGTGCCAGTTCCGAGGACAGGGATTACTACGAGCAGTACTTC. Protein product: CASSEDRDYYEQYF.

The chain employs TRBV13 and TRBJ2-7; D may be TRBD2 (5 bases). V dropped 5 bases and J dropped 4 bases, with 12 bases sitting between them. The length of the CDR3 is 13 residues. CDR1 is PRHDT and CDR2 is FYEKMQ in the germline V gene (reference sequence). Here the CDR3 reads CASSPEDGYEQYF. The CDR3, as DNA: TGTGCCAGCAGCCCGGAGGACGGGTACGAGCAGTACTTC.

The CDR3 sequence: CAWRAGYSYEQYF. The DNA for the CDR3 is TGTGCCTGGAGGGCAGGGTACTCCTACGAGCAGTACTTC. The genes are TRBV30 and TRBJ2-7; a possible D gene is TRBD1 (5 bases). The CDR3 length is 13 residues. V gave up 3 bases and J gave up 0 bases, with 9 bases separating them. Germline V lookup: CDR1 GTSNPN, CDR2 SVGIG (reference sequence).

This sequence joins TRBV12-3 or TRBV12-4 and TRBJ1-2; D may be TRBD1 (5 bases). Trimming took off 1 base at V and 8 bases at J, with 17 bases between the two ends. The CDR3 runs 15 residues. The CDR3 DNA reads TGTGCCAGCAGTTTAGGTGGACAAGTGAACCGCGGCTACACCTTC. The encoded protein is CASSLGGQVNRGYTF.

The chain combines TRBV28 with TRBJ2-3; TRBD2 is a possible D gene (5 bases). With 5 bases removed from V and 3 bases from J, the gap between germline ends came to 9 bases. Germline lookup yields CDR1 MDHEN and CDR2 SYDVKM. This CDR3 is 13 amino acids long. For the CDR3, the DNA is TGTGCCAGCAGTATTCCGGGGACAGATACGCAGTATTTT. This sequence encodes CASSIPGTDTQYF.

The chain joins TRBV6-5 to TRBJ2-3; either TRBD1 or TRBD2 may fit D (5 bases each). Germline assignment: CDR1 MNHEY and CDR2 SVGAGI. V lost 4 bases, J lost 0 bases, and 17 bases lay in between. There are 17 residues in the CDR3. CDR3 bases: TGTGCCAGCAGTTCCGTCCCGGGACCTACGAGCACAGATACGCAGTATTTT. It is translated as CASSSVPGPTSTDTQYF.

The V call is TRBV12-3 or TRBV12-4, the J call TRBJ2-5; D may be TRBD2 (6 bases). Trimming pared 6 bases from V and 4 bases from J, leaving 12 bases between. The CDR3 extends over 13 amino acids. The CDR3 loop reads CASRQAEGETQYF. The CDR3 nucleotides read TGTGCCAGCAGACAGGCGGAGGGAGAGACCCAGTACTTC.

The chain carries TRBV7-9 and TRBJ1-3, with unresolved D. Trimming left V 7 bases short and J 3 bases short, with 10 bases between. This CDR3 comprises 13 residues. CDR1 and CDR2 from the germline V gene are SEHNR and FQNEAQ (reference sequence). This CDR3 reads CASIRFSGNTIYF. The CDR3, as DNA: TGTGCCAGCATCCGTTTCAGTGGAAACACCATATATTTT.

The rearrangement joins TRBV20-1 to TRBJ1-4; 8 bases are a match to TRBD1. The ends lost 3 bases at V and 5 bases at J; junction bases unmatched: 11. This CDR3 spans 16 amino acids. Germline lookup yields CDR1 DFQATT and CDR2 SNEGSKA (reference sequence). The CDR3 reads CSARRKYQGANEKLFF. The DNA for the CDR3 is TGCAGTGCTAGGCGAAAGTACCAGGGGGCGAATGAAAAACTGTTTTTT.

V usage is TRBV9 and J usage is TRBJ2-7; D unresolved. V lost 4 bases, J lost 3 bases, and 11 bases lay in between. Germline V lookup: CDR1 SGDLS, CDR2 YYNGEE. The CDR3 covers 13 residues. CDR3 region: CASSRPDGYEQYF. The CDR3 DNA sequence: TGTGCCAGCAGCAGACCGGACGGCTACGAGCAGTACTTC.

This clonotype came up once. This sequence joins TRBV9 and TRBJ2-6; D not certain. This CDR3 has 14 residues. V was pared by 2 bases and J by 0 bases, with 3 bases between. CDR1 and CDR2 (germline): SGDLS, YYNGEE. The DNA of the CDR3 is TGTGCCAGCAGCGTCGACTCTGGGGCCAACGTCCTGACTTTC. Translation: CASSVDSGANVLTF. The whole variable domain, remainder taken from reference TRBV9 and TRBJ2-6, is DSGVTQTPKHLITATGQRVTLRCSPRSGDLSVYWYQQSLDQGLQFLIQYYNGEERAKGNILERFSAQQFPDLHSELNLSSLELGDSALYFCASSVDSGANVLTFGAGSRLTVL.

The count of this clonotype is one. The CDR3 DNA reads TGTGCCAGCAGCCACAGGGGGATAGCGGTGAACACTGAAGCTTTCTTT. Its translation is CASSHRGIAVNTEAFF. The chain recombines TRBV5-4 with TRBJ1-1; 8 bases align to TRBD1. With 4 bases clipped from V and 0 bases from J, the junction kept 8 bases outside the gene matches. This CDR3 spans 16 amino acids. Germline values: CDR1 SGHNT, CDR2 YYREEE (reference sequence). Full variable domain (outside the CDR3, taken from reference TRBV5-4 and TRBJ1-1): ETGVTQSPTHLIKTRGQQVTLRCSSQSGHNTVSWYQQALGQGPQFIFQYYREEENGRGNFPPRFSGLQFPNYSSELNVNALELDDSALYLCASSHRGIAVNTEAFFGQGTRLTVV.

Comments on this clonotype: One junction end disagrees with the germline gene, perhaps due to a read error. The chain employs TRBV27 and TRBJ2-2; TRBD2 matches at 12 bases. CDR3 length: 16 residues. Germline V gene sequence: CDR1 MNHEY, CDR2 SMNVEV (reference sequence). The CDR3 DNA sequence: TGTGCCGGCAGGAGCCTAGCGGGGGGGATGGCCGGGGAGCTGTTTTTT. Residues: CAGRSLAGGMAGELFF.